The rows below give T cell receptor beta chains drawn from one sample of a study of shared clonotypes between healthy human individuals. Clones were sequenced by immunoSEQ multiplex PCR, and TCRdb holds only the in-frame ones, with some missing. The sample lists about 2.4 million clones, approximately 94% occurring once. The source material was naive CD4+ T cells sorted from blood. The receptors shown here come from a man between 18 and 35 years old in good health. Both conserved end residues are part of each CDR3. Fields, in order: V gene, D gene, J gene, CDR3 protein. D genes are given only for firm matches.

TRBV18	TRBD1	TRBJ1-4	CASSPQPGQGSTNEKLFF
TRBV6-5	TRBD1	TRBJ1-1	CASSATGGNTEAFF
TRBV7-2	TRBD2	TRBJ2-1	CASSLVFQRGSYNEQFF
TRBV29-1	.	TRBJ1-2	CSVDGGGYGYTF
TRBV27	.	TRBJ1-3	CASSFGRAAGNTIYF
TRBV7-2	.	TRBJ2-5	CASSHQRYQETQYF
TRBV7-9	TRBD1	TRBJ1-1	CASSSRGTGDTEAFF
TRBV10-3	TRBD2	TRBJ2-5	CAISESGSGGKETQYF
TRBV14	TRBD2	TRBJ2-3	CASSQDLLAGDADTQYF
TRBV6-1	TRBD2	TRBJ2-2	CASSVLAGGTLGELFF
TRBV7-9	.	TRBJ1-2	CASSLAVTSF
TRBV19	.	TRBJ2-2	CASSYLTGELFF
TRBV5-6	.	TRBJ2-2	CASSLGRLNTGELFF
TRBV18	.	TRBJ2-5	CASSSGTLATQYF
TRBV10-3	.	TRBJ1-4	CAISESDRPNEKLFF
TRBV28	.	TRBJ2-6	CASSGGSTGANVLTF
TRBV9	.	TRBJ2-7	CASSVLGLPFDEQYF
TRBV6-1	.	TRBJ1-5	CATQWGLSNQPQHF
TRBV10-3	TRBD2	TRBJ2-1	CATSSSSGGDYNEQFF
TRBV10-2	.	TRBJ2-7	CASSESGRGGEQYF
TRBV5-8	.	TRBJ2-7	CASSLGRAYEQYF
TRBV5-1	.	TRBJ1-1	CASSFSATSQAFF
TRBV7-2	.	TRBJ1-5	CASSLVREGRPQHF
TRBV6-5	.	TRBJ2-7	CASSPRRGEQYF
TRBV10-2	.	TRBJ2-3	CAARLGTFTDTQYF
TRBV9	.	TRBJ1-2	CASSVQGTNYGYTF
TRBV7-2	.	TRBJ1-3	CASSLRGQDGNTIYF
TRBV7-2	.	TRBJ2-1	CASSLVREDEQFF
TRBV19	.	TRBJ1-1	CASSRTGSTEAFF
TRBV5-1	TRBD1	TRBJ1-6	CASSLETGFNSPLHF
TRBV27	TRBD1	TRBJ2-4	CASSAQRQGLTKNIQYF
TRBV10-3	.	TRBJ2-3	CAISGGQSTDTQYF
TRBV6-7	.	TRBJ1-5	CASSYPAGFGQPQHF
TRBV6-6	TRBD1	TRBJ1-4	CASSYGRGYEKLFF
TRBV6-6	TRBD1	TRBJ1-1	CASSYGTANTEAFF
TRBV29-1	.	TRBJ1-4	CSVVTLGEKLFF
TRBV7-9	TRBD2	TRBJ2-1	CASSPGTSGTNHWNEQFF
TRBV28	.	TRBJ2-7	CASSSGTPSYEQYF
TRBV9	TRBD2	TRBJ2-5	CASSVGTSGQETQYF
TRBV7-3	.	TRBJ2-7	CASSLKGGYEQYF
TRBV7-6	.	TRBJ2-2	CASSLVANTGELFF
TRBV30	.	TRBJ2-7	CAWITDRIRSIWPYEQYF
TRBV5-4	.	TRBJ1-2	CASSLVIGDLYGYTF
TRBV5-1	.	TRBJ2-5	CASSLRARGLETQYF
TRBV6-5	.	TRBJ2-6	CASSYAQSSGANVLTF
TRBV7-3	TRBD2	TRBJ2-7	CASSLKGGLAGEQYF
TRBV7-2	.	TRBJ2-3	CASSSQILGTTDTQYF
TRBV5-4	.	TRBJ2-1	CASSSDGSAYNEQFF
TRBV15	.	TRBJ1-2	CATSRADTLGSYGYTF
TRBV4-1	.	TRBJ1-4	CASSQVQGEKLFF
TRBV5-1	.	TRBJ2-5	CASSLLWETQYF
TRBV2	TRBD1	TRBJ1-5	CASMGQGLQPQHF
TRBV5-1	TRBD1	TRBJ2-5	CASSFGDSQETQYF
TRBV29-1	.	TRBJ1-4	CSVVVNEKLFF
TRBV6-5	TRBD1	TRBJ2-3	CASSYSDRGTDTQYF
TRBV19	.	TRBJ1-1	CASSTSRGNTEAFF
TRBV29-1	.	TRBJ2-3	CSDERGPTDTQYF
TRBV18	.	TRBJ2-1	CASSRAEGGNEQFF
TRBV7-9	TRBD2	TRBJ2-5	CASRRAGGETQYF